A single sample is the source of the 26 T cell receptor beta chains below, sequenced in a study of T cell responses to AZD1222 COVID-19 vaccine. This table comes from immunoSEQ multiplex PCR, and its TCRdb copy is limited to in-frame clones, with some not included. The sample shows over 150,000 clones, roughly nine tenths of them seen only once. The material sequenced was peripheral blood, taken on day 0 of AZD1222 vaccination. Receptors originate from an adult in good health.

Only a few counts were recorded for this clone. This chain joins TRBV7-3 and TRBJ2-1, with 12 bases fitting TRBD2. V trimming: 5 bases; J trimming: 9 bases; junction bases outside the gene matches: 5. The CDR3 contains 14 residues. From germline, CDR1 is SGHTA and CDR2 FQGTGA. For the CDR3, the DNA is TGTGCCAGCAGCCCCCTAGCGGGGGGGTTTGAGCAGTTCTTC. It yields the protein CASSPLAGGFEQFF.

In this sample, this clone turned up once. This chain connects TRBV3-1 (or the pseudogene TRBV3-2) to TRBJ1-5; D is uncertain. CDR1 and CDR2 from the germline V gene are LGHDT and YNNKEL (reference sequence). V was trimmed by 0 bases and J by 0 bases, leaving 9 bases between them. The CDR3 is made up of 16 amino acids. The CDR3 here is CASSQDLGDSNQPQHF. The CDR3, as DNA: TGTGCCAGCAGCCAAGATCTCGGGGATAGCAATCAGCCCCAGCATTTT.

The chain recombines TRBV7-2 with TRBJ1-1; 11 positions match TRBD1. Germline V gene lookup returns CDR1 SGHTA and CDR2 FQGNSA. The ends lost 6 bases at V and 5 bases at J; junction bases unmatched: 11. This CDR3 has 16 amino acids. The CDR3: CASSLDLDRGRTEAFF. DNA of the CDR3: TGTGCCAGCAGTTTGGACCTGGACAGGGGGCGTACTGAAGCTTTCTTT.

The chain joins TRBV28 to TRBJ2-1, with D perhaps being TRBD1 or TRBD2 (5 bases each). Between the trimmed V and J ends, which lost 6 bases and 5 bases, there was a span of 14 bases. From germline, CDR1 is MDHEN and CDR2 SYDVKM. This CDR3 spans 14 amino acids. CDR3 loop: CASRNGGNNNEQFF. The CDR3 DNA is TGTGCCAGCAGAAATGGGGGTAACAACAATGAGCAGTTCTTC. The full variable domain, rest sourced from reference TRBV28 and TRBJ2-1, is DVKVTQSSRYLVKRTGEKVFLECVQDMDHENMFWYRQDPGLGLRLIYFSYDVKMKEKGDIPEGYSVSREKKERFSLILESASTNQTSMYLCASRNGGNNNEQFFGPGTRLTVL.

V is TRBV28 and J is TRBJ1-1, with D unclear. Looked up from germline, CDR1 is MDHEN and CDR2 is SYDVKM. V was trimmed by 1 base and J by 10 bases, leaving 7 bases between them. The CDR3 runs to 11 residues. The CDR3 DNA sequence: TGTGCCAGCAGTTTATATGATGGAGCTTTCTTT. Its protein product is CASSLYDGAFF.

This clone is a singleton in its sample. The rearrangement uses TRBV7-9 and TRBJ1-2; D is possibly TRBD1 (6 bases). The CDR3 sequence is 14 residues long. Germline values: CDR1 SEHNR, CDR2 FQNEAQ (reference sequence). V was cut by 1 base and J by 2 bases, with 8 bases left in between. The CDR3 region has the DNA TGTGCCAGCAGCTTAGACAGGGTGAACTATGGCTACACCTTC. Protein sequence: CASSLDRVNYGYTF.

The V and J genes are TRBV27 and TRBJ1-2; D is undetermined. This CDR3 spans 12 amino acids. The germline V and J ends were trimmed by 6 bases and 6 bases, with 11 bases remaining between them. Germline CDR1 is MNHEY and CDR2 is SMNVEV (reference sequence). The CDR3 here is CASSYREDGYTF. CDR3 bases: TGTGCCAGCAGCTACCGGGAGGATGGCTACACCTTC.

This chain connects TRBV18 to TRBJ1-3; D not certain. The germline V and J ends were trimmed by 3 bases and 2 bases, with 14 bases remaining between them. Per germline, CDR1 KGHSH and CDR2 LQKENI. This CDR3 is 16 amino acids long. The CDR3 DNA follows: TGTGCCAGCTCACCGGGTGGGGTACGTGCTGGAAACACCATATATTTT. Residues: CASSPGGVRAGNTIYF.

The CDR3 nucleotides are TGCGCCAGCAGCCAAGACAGGGGAACCGGTCAGCCCCAGCATTTT. Amino acid sequence: CASSQDRGTGQPQHF. V is TRBV4-1 and J is TRBJ1-5, with D possibly being TRBD1 (6 bases). The CDR3 totals 15 residues. In germline, CDR1 is MGHRA, CDR2 YSYEKL. V lost 0 bases to trimming and J lost 6 bases, with 12 bases between them.

The CDR3 region has the DNA TGTGCCAGCAGCTTAGCGGGGGTTACACCCCTCCACTTT. Translation gives CASSLAGVTPLHF. The chain joins TRBV7-2 to TRBJ1-6; D might be TRBD1 (5 bases). The CDR3 spans 13 residues. Germline V gene data show CDR1 as SGHTA and CDR2 as FQGNSA. Deletions cut 0 bases from V and 11 bases from J, with 8 bases between.

The CDR3 here is CASSRMTGSGETQYF. CDR3 in DNA: TGCGCCAGCAGCCGGATGACAGGGTCGGGGGAGACCCAGTACTTC. V gene TRBV4-1 combines with J gene TRBJ2-5, with 7 bases matching TRBD1. This CDR3 is 15 amino acids long. The germline V gene has CDR1 MGHRA and CDR2 YSYEKL. Trimming cost V 4 bases and J 5 bases; bases outside gene matches: 10.

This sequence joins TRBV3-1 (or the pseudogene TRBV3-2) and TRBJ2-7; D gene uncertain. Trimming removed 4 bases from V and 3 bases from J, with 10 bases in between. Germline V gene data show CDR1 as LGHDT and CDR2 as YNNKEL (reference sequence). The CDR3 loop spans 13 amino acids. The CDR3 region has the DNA TGTGCCAGCAGCCTCAGACTGAACTACGAGCAGTACTTC. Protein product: CASSLRLNYEQYF.

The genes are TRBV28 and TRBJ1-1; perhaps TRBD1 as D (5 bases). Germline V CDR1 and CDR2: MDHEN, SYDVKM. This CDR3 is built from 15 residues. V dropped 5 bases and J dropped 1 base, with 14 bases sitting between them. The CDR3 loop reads CASSDITGANTEAFF. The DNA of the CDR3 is TGTGCCAGCAGTGATATCACAGGAGCGAACACTGAAGCTTTCTTT.

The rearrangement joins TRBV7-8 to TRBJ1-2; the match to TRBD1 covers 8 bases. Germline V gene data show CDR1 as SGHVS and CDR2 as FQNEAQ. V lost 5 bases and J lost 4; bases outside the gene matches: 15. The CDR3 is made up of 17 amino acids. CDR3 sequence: CASSPNPLDRAPYGYTF. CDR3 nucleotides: TGTGCCAGCAGCCCTAACCCCCTGGACAGGGCTCCCTATGGCTACACCTTC.

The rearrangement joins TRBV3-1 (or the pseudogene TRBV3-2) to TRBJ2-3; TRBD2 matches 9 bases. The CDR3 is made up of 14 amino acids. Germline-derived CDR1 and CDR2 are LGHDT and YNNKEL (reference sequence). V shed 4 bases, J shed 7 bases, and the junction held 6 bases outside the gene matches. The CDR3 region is CASSRAGGRYTQYF. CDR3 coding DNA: TGTGCCAGCAGCCGTGCGGGGGGGCGTTATACGCAGTATTTT.

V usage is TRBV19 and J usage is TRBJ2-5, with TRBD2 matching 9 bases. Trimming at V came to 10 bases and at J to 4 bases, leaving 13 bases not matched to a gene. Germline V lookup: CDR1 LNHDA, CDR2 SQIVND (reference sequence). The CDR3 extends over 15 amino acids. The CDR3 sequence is CATRHSGLALETQYF. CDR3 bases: TGTGCCACCAGGCATTCGGGACTAGCCCTAGAGACCCAGTACTTC.

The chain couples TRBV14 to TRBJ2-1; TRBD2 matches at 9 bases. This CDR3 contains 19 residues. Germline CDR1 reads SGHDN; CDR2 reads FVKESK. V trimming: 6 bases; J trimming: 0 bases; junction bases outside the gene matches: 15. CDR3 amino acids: CASSQEERGVRSSYNEQFF. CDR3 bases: TGTGCCAGCAGTCAGGAGGAGCGGGGGGTACGCAGCTCCTACAATGAGCAGTTCTTC.

The CDR3 reads CASSGLLAGGGDEQFF. The CDR3 DNA reads TGCGCCAGCTCCGGTCTTTTAGCGGGGGGTGGCGATGAGCAGTTCTTC. The chain links TRBV5-1 to TRBJ2-1, with 10 bases aligning to TRBD2. V was pared by 7 bases and J by 8 bases, with 15 bases of the junction left unmatched. The CDR3 consists of 16 residues. Germline assignment: CDR1 SGHRS and CDR2 YFSETQ.

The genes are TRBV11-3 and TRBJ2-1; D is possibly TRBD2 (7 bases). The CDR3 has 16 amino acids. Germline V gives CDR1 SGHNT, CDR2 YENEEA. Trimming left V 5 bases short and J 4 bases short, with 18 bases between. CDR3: CASSVRGGDIYNEQFF. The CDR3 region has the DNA TGTGCCAGCAGCGTTAGAGGGGGGGATATATACAATGAGCAGTTCTTC.

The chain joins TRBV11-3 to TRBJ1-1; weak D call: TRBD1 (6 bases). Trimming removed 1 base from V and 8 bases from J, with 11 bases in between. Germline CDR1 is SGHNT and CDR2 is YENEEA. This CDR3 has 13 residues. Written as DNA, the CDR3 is TGTGCCAGCAGCTTAGGGGACACACGAGAAGCTTTCTTT. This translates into CASSLGDTREAFF.

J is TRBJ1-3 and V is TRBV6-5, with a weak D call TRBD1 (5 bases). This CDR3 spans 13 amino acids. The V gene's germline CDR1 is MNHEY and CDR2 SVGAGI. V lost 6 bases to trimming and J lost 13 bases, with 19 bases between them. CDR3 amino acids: CASSSSRGVQIYF. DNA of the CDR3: TGTGCCAGCAGCTCCTCCCGGGGGGTCCAAATATATTTT.

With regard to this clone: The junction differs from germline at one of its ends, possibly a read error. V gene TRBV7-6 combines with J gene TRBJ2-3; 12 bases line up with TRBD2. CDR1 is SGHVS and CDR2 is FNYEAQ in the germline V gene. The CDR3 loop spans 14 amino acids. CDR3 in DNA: TGTGCCAGCAGCCTAGCGGGGGGGAGAGATACGCAGTATTTT. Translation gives CASSLAGGRDTQYF.

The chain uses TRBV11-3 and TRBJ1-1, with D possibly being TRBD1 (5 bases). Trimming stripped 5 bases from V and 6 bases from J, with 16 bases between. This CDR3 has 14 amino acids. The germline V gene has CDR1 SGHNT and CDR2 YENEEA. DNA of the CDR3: TGTGCCAGCAGCCAACGGGGGACGGTGGCTGAAGCTTTCTTT. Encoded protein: CASSQRGTVAEAFF.

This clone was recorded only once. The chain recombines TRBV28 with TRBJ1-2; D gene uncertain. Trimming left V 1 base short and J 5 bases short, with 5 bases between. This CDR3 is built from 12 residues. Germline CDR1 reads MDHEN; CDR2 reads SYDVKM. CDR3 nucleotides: TGTGCCAGCAGTTTATCCCCTTATGGCTACACCTTC. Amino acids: CASSLSPYGYTF.

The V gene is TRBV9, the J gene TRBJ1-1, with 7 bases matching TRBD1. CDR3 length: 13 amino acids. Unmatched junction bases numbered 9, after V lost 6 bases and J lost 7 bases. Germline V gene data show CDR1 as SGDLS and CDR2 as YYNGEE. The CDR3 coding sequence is TGTGCCAGCACCCTACAGGGGCAGGGTGAAGCTTTCTTT. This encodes CASTLQGQGEAFF. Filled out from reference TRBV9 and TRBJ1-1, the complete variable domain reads DSGVTQTPKHLITATGQRVTLRCSPRSGDLSVYWYQQSLDQGLQFLIQYYNGEERAKGNILERFSAQQFPDLHSELNLSSLELGDSALYFCASTLQGQGEAFFGQGTRLTVV.

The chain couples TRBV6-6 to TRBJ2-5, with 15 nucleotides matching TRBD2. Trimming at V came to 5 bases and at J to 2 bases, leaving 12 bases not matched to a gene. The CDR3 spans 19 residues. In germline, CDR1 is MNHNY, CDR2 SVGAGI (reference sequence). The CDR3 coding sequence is TGTGCCAGCAGTCAATGGACTAGCGGGGGGGCCGGGGCGCAAGAGACCCAGTACTTC. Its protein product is CASSQWTSGGAGAQETQYF.